The present entry profiles one TCR beta chain with its context. Profiled with immunoSEQ multiplex PCR; TCRdb holds only in-frame clones, not every one. The repertoire holds 180,000 or so clones, roughly 85% seen once, with almost 5% in the top ten. This sample was taken from a study of blood T cell repertoires in COVID-19. Study-wide background: There were acute and convalescent COVID-19 samples, and they came from the United States, Italy and Spain.

This sequence was found in a woman older than 75 with acute or convalescent COVID-19. The specimen sequenced was peripheral blood.

The CDR3 nucleotides are TGTGCCAGCAGTTGGACAAGGCAAGCTTTCTTT. Protein product: CASSWTRQAFF. The chain is built from TRBV12-3 or TRBV12-4 and TRBJ1-1, with D possibly being TRBD1 (5 bases). The CDR3 is made up of 11 amino acids. Trimming cost V 4 bases and J 9 bases, with 9 bases left between them.